Shown below are 9 T cell receptor beta chains from a single sample sequenced in a study of OX40 agonist ivuxolimab in advanced cancers. Libraries were prepared by immunoSEQ multiplex PCR; TCRdb keeps only in-frame clonotypes and omits some of them. This table holds tens of thousands of clones, 85% to 95% found once. The sequencing here drew on CD4+ or CD8+ T cells sorted from blood, taken in a trial of the OX40 agonist ivuxolimab. The receptors were gathered from an adult with an advanced solid tumor such as melanoma, head and neck, liver or kidney cancer.

The genes are TRBV4-1 and TRBJ1-5, with 7 positions matching TRBD1. Per germline, CDR1 MGHRA and CDR2 YSYEKL. This CDR3 contains 14 residues. V shed 4 bases and J 5 bases; nucleotides not matched to a gene: 5. The CDR3 protein is CASSPRDSYQPQHF. Here the CDR3 DNA reads TGCGCCAGCAGCCCCCGGGACAGTTATCAGCCCCAGCATTTT.

This rearrangement joins TRBV14 to TRBJ2-7; TRBD1 matches at 9 bases. V shed 4 bases, J shed 1 base, and the junction held 5 bases outside the gene matches. Germline CDR1 and CDR2: SGHDN and FVKESK. The length of the CDR3 is 15 residues. The CDR3 reads CASSPGQGISYEQYF. The CDR3 DNA reads as TGTGCCAGCAGCCCGGGACAGGGAATATCCTACGAGCAGTACTTC.

The CDR3 coding sequence is TGCGCCAGCAGCCCTGGACAGGGGGCGAATGGCTACACCTTC. Its translation is CASSPGQGANGYTF. The genes are TRBV4-1 and TRBJ1-2, with 11 bases identical to TRBD1. The junction had 4 bases not matched to a gene; V was cut back by 4 bases and J by 6 bases. CDR3 size: 14 residues. CDR1 is MGHRA and CDR2 is YSYEKL in the germline V gene.

The rearrangement joins TRBV19 to TRBJ1-2; D is perhaps TRBD1 (6 bases). With 6 bases removed from V and 4 bases from J, the gap between germline ends came to 9 bases. CDR3 size: 12 residues. CDR1 and CDR2 from the germline V gene are LNHDA and SQIVND (reference sequence). The CDR3 region is CASSNRVYGYTF. DNA of the CDR3: TGTGCCAGTAGCAACAGGGTCTATGGCTACACCTTC. The full variable domain, with the rest looked up from reference TRBV19 and TRBJ1-2, is DGGITQSPKYLFRKEGQNVTLSCEQNLNHDAMYWYRQDPGQGLRLIYYSQIVNDFQKGDIAEGYSVSREKKESFPLTVTSAQKNPTAFYLCASSNRVYGYTFGSGTRLTVV.

The chain combines TRBV20-1 with TRBJ2-3; D not certain. The CDR3 sequence is 11 residues long. Trimming pared 2 bases from V and 3 bases from J, leaving 3 bases between. Germline V CDR1 and CDR2: DFQATT, SNEGSKA (reference sequence). The CDR3 here is CSARKTDTQYF. The DNA for the CDR3 is TGCAGTGCTAGAAAGACAGATACGCAGTATTTT.

The chain joins TRBV14 to TRBJ2-1, with D unclear. The germline CDR1 and CDR2 sequences are SGHDN and FVKESK. The CDR3 loop spans 13 amino acids. Between the trimmed V and J ends, which lost 8 bases and 4 bases, there was a span of 12 bases. CDR3 nucleotide sequence: TGTGCCAGCCCGATAGAAGAATACAATGAGCAGTTCTTC. This encodes CASPIEEYNEQFF.

This sequence joins TRBV4-1 and TRBJ1-2, with no clear D. CDR1 is MGHRA, CDR2 YSYEKL, per germline. The V end was cut by 5 bases, the J end by 4 bases, with 14 bases between. This CDR3 has 14 amino acids. The CDR3 bases are TGCGCCAGCAGCACCCTTACGGGTCCCTATGGCTACACCTTC. This codes for CASSTLTGPYGYTF.

The chain has TRBV30 and TRBJ1-1; D is unclear. The CDR3 length is 12 residues. Trimming took 5 bases from V and 4 from J, leaving 11 bases between them. CDR1 is GTSNPN and CDR2 is SVGIG in the germline V gene (reference sequence). CDR3 sequence reads: CAWALGVTEAFF. CDR3 nucleotide sequence: TGTGCCTGGGCCCTTGGGGTCACTGAAGCTTTCTTT.

The chain has TRBV9 and TRBJ2-5, with D perhaps matching TRBD2 (6 bases). V was clipped by 2 bases and J by 11 bases, with 16 bases between them. The CDR3 has 13 amino acids. Germline CDR1 is SGDLS and CDR2 is YYNGEE. In DNA form, the CDR3 reads TGTGCCAGCAGCGTCGGGGGTTCTACGGAGCAGTACTTC. Translated: CASSVGGSTEQYF.